Listed here are 32 T cell receptor beta chains from one sample, sequenced in a study of T cell repertoires in cytomegalovirus infection. No antigen has been identified for these receptors. TCRdb used MiXCR to reprocess the reads, holding one entry per CDR3 protein. Of a few hundred thousand distinct CDR3 sequences detected, approximately 40% appear once; the ten largest clones hold around 46%. The sequencing here drew on cultured PBMCs, taken from culture after CMV antigen stimulation. Receptors originate from a human donor in good health (CMV status not recorded). Some clones in this sample may be carry-over from other donors' samples.

This CDR3 reads CASSFRVGDTQYF. The CDR3 coding sequence is TGTGCCAGCAGTTTTAGGGTTGGAGATACGCAGTATTTT. The chain combines TRBV28 with TRBJ2-3; D unresolved. Germline CDR1 and CDR2: MDHEN and SYDVKM. Trimming took off 3 bases at V and 5 bases at J, with 9 bases between the two ends. The CDR3 is 13 amino acids. Looking up the rest from reference TRBV28 and TRBJ2-3 gives the full variable domain: DVKVTQSSRYLVKRTGEKVFLECVQDMDHENMFWYRQDPGLGLRLIYFSYDVKMKEKGDIPEGYSVSREKKERFSLILESASTNQTSMYLCASSFRVGDTQYFGPGTRLTVL.

This chain links TRBV7-2 with TRBJ1-5, with D perhaps TRBD1 (5 bases). The CDR3 covers 13 residues. Germline CDR1 SGHTA, CDR2 FQGNSA. The ends were cut back, 4 bases at V and 7 bases at J, with 11 bases in the middle. The CDR3 reads CASSSQVRQPQHF. In nucleotides, the CDR3 is TGTGCCAGCAGCTCACAGGTTCGCCAGCCCCAGCATTTT.

This clonotype was observed a few times. The rearrangement uses TRBV12-3 or TRBV12-4 and TRBJ2-1; D unresolved. Trimming stripped 4 bases from V and 7 bases from J, with 11 bases between. The CDR3 has 13 residues. CDR3 sequence: CASSSLVENEQFF. DNA for the CDR3: TGTGCCAGCAGTTCGCTCGTGGAAAATGAGCAGTTCTTC.

The J gene is TRBJ2-3, the V gene TRBV2; no firm D call. CDR1 is SNHLY and CDR2 is FYNNEI in the germline V gene. CDR3 length equals 13 residues. Deletions cut 6 bases from V and 7 bases from J, with 14 bases between. The DNA of the CDR3 is TGTGCCAGCAGCGAGCCATTAGTACATACGCAGTATTTT. Residues: CASSEPLVHTQYF. The full variable domain, completed using reference TRBV2 and TRBJ2-3, is EPEVTQTPSHQVTQMGQEVILRCVPISNHLYFYWYRQILGQKVEFLVSFYNNEISEKSEIFDDQFSVERPDGSNFTLKIRSTKLEDSAMYFCASSEPLVHTQYFGPGTRLTVL.

The chain carries TRBV4-3 and TRBJ1-2, with unresolved D. This CDR3 has 14 amino acids. Trimming removed 1 base from V and 8 bases from J, with 14 bases in between. The V gene's germline CDR1 is LGHNA and CDR2 YSLEER. CDR3 DNA: TGCGCCAGCAGCCAAGTTCCTGGCAGTAGCGGCTACACCTTC. Its protein is CASSQVPGSSGYTF.

This clonotype appeared once. The genes are TRBV7-8 and TRBJ1-2; no clear D gene. Germline V lookup: CDR1 SGHVS, CDR2 FQNEAQ. Trimming stripped 9 bases from V and 4 bases from J, with 18 bases between. The CDR3 runs to 14 residues. The CDR3 loop reads CARSRPGRSYGYTF. For the CDR3, the DNA is TGTGCCAGAAGCCGCCCCGGGAGGAGCTATGGCTACACCTTC.

The chain's CDR3 is CASSSLTVNEQFF. CDR3 in DNA: TGTGCCAGCAGCTCCCTTACGGTCAATGAGCAGTTCTTC. The chain joins TRBV7-6 to TRBJ2-1; unclear D gene. Germline-derived CDR1 and CDR2 are SGHVS and FNYEAQ. The CDR3 has 13 amino acids. V was shortened by 4 bases and J by 6 bases, with 10 bases between the two germline ends.

The chain employs TRBV10-1 and TRBJ2-3; no clear D gene. The CDR3 has 14 amino acids. Germline V lookup: CDR1 WNHNN, CDR2 SYGVQD (reference sequence). Deletions cut 3 bases from V and 0 bases from J, with 7 bases between. The CDR3 coding sequence is TGCGCCAGCAGTGATCGGGCAAGCACAGATACGCAGTATTTT. Its protein product is CASSDRASTDTQYF.

This clonotype was recorded a few times. This chain connects TRBV11-2 to TRBJ1-4; no definite D call. With 5 bases removed from V and 0 bases from J, the gap between germline ends came to 13 bases. This CDR3 has 16 amino acids. Germline CDR1 SGHAT, CDR2 FQNNGV. The chain's CDR3 is CASSPDPGATNEKLFF. The CDR3 DNA follows: TGTGCCAGCAGCCCCGACCCCGGGGCAACTAATGAAAAACTGTTTTTT.

The chain combines TRBV20-1 with TRBJ2-3; maybe TRBD1 (5 bases). Germline V gene sequence: CDR1 DFQATT, CDR2 SNEGSKA (reference sequence). This CDR3 is built from 14 residues. V was cut by 3 bases and J by 3 bases, with 13 bases left in between. The CDR3 region is CSASGKGITDTQYF. CDR3 coding DNA: TGCAGTGCTAGCGGAAAGGGGATTACAGATACGCAGTATTTT.

This clonotype turned up a few times. The chain recombines TRBV4-1 with TRBJ2-7, with D maybe TRBD2 (6 bases). Trimming stripped 2 bases from V and 4 bases from J, with 15 bases between. Germline V gene sequence: CDR1 MGHRA, CDR2 YSYEKL. The CDR3 is made up of 15 amino acids. CDR3 amino acids: CASSQRVGRDYEQYF. The CDR3 region has the DNA TGCGCCAGCAGCCAAAGGGTTGGGCGGGATTACGAGCAGTACTTC.

The chain is built from TRBV5-4 and TRBJ2-2; the D is unclear. This CDR3 has 14 amino acids. From germline, CDR1 is SGHNT and CDR2 YYREEE (reference sequence). Trimming took 4 bases from V and 1 from J, leaving 8 bases between them. This chain's CDR3 is CASSKNRNTGELFF. In DNA form, the CDR3 reads TGTGCCAGCAGCAAGAACAGGAACACCGGGGAGCTGTTTTTT.

Concerning this clonotype itself: The final CDR3 position lacks the conserved phenylalanine or tryptophan, pointing to a likely read error. This chain uses TRBV7-2 with TRBJ2-1, with D possibly TRBD2 on 6 matching bases. V gave up 5 bases and J gave up 0 bases, with 14 bases separating them. CDR3 length: 16 residues. Germline V gives CDR1 SGHTA, CDR2 FQGNSA. DNA of the CDR3: TGTGCCAGCAGCGCACGGGGGTTTAGCTCCTACAATGAGCAGTTCTTA. It translates to CASSARGFSSYNEQFL.

The genes are TRBV7-2 and TRBJ2-7, with 8 bases aligning to TRBD2. Trimming removed 1 base from V and 2 bases from J; junction bases left unmatched: 4. This CDR3 comprises 15 residues. Germline V gene lookup returns CDR1 SGHTA and CDR2 FQGNSA. CDR3 sequence (DNA): TGTGCCAGCAGCTTAGTTCGGGGGGGAACCTACGAGCAGTACTTC. Protein: CASSLVRGGTYEQYF.

The rearrangement uses TRBV7-2 and TRBJ2-5; D is ambiguous. V lost 1 base and J 2 bases, leaving 17 bases between the germline ends. CDR1 is SGHTA, CDR2 FQGNSA, per germline. The CDR3 consists of 17 residues. CDR3 protein: CASSLGSRAVRQETQYF. The CDR3 region has the DNA TGTGCCAGCAGCTTAGGATCTCGGGCAGTTAGACAAGAGACCCAGTACTTC.

The chain joins TRBV4-2 to TRBJ2-3; D not resolved. The CDR3 length is 16 residues. The V end lost 2 bases, the J end lost 0 bases, and 12 bases lay between the germline ends. Germline V gives CDR1 LGHNA, CDR2 YNFKEQ. Here the CDR3 reads CASSQKRKSSTDTQYF. In DNA, the CDR3 is TGTGCCAGCAGCCAAAAAAGAAAGTCTAGCACAGATACGCAGTATTTT.

This chain connects TRBV7-2 to TRBJ2-7; the D is unclear. The CDR3 loop spans 13 amino acids. Germline V gene lookup returns CDR1 SGHTA and CDR2 FQGNSA. V was cut by 3 bases and J by 7 bases, with 13 bases left in between. The CDR3 sequence: CASSLGFGSEQYF. CDR3 nucleotides: TGTGCCAGCAGCTTGGGATTTGGGTCAGAGCAGTACTTC. The whole variable domain, filled in from reference TRBV7-2 and TRBJ2-7, reads GAGVSQSPSNKVTEKGKDVELRCDPISGHTALYWYRQSLGQGLEFLIYFQGNSAPDKSGLPSDRFSAERTGGSVSTLTIQRTQQEDSAVYLCASSLGFGSEQYFGPGTRLTVT.

This clonotype came up a few times. The rearrangement joins TRBV12-3 or TRBV12-4 to TRBJ2-7; 8 bases are a match to TRBD1. The V and J ends lost 5 bases and 3 bases, in that order; junction bases with no gene match: 12. This CDR3 is built from 16 residues. The CDR3 DNA reads TGTGCCAGCAGTCCGCTACCAGGGGGCTCCCTCTACGAGCAGTACTTC. Translated, it gives CASSPLPGGSLYEQYF.

V is TRBV7-2 and J is TRBJ2-3, with D possibly TRBD1 on 6 matching bases. Germline loops: CDR1 SGHTA, CDR2 FQGNSA. This CDR3 is built from 18 residues. The V end lost 6 bases, the J end lost 2 bases, and 24 bases lay between the germline ends. The DNA for the CDR3 is TGTGCCAGCAGACATGCCGCCTCTCAGGGGTCCTTCACAGATACGCAGTATTTT. Translated: CASRHAASQGSFTDTQYF. The full variable domain, completed using reference TRBV7-2 and TRBJ2-3, is GAGVSQSPSNKVTEKGKDVELRCDPISGHTALYWYRQSLGQGLEFLIYFQGNSAPDKSGLPSDRFSAERTGGSVSTLTIQRTQQEDSAVYLCASRHAASQGSFTDTQYFGPGTRLTVL.

This clonotype appeared once. The chain employs TRBV7-6 and TRBJ1-3; D not certain. The V end was cut by 9 bases, the J end by 2 bases, with 8 bases between. The CDR3 extends over 12 amino acids. Germline V gene sequence: CDR1 SGHVS, CDR2 FNYEAQ. In nucleotides, the CDR3 is TGTGCCAGTGTTGGGGCTGGAAACACCATATATTTT. Protein: CASVGAGNTIYF.

This clonotype was detected ten times or more. The V call is TRBV7-2, the J call TRBJ2-7; 9 nucleotides match TRBD2. CDR1 is SGHTA and CDR2 is FQGNSA in the germline V gene. The CDR3 totals 16 residues. The J segment lost 2 bases and the V segment lost 5 bases, leaving 10 bases of the junction unmatched. The CDR3 region has the DNA TGTGCCAGCAGCCCTCCGACTAGCGGCACAACCTACGAGCAGTACTTC. Translated, it gives CASSPPTSGTTYEQYF.

This chain joins TRBV20-1 and TRBJ1-5, with D possibly TRBD1 on 6 matching bases. This CDR3 is built from 16 residues. Germline CDR1 and CDR2: DFQATT and SNEGSKA (reference sequence). V dropped 8 bases and J dropped 5 bases, with 25 bases sitting between them. The CDR3 sequence: CSTSEGGRVSDQPQHF. In DNA form, the CDR3 reads TGCAGTACCTCAGAGGGGGGCAGGGTATCGGATCAGCCCCAGCATTTT.

The chain employs TRBV6-2 or TRBV6-3 and TRBJ2-1; possible D gene TRBD1, 6 bases. The CDR3 has 16 amino acids. CDR1 and CDR2 (germline): MNHEY, SVGEGT. V dropped 6 bases and J dropped 2 bases, with 17 bases sitting between them. The CDR3 DNA sequence: TGTGCCAGCAGAAAAGCTACAGGGACGACCTACAATGAGCAGTTCTTC. It yields the protein CASRKATGTTYNEQFF.

This clonotype was observed a few times. The chain joins TRBV7-2 to TRBJ2-2; D gene unclear. CDR3 length equals 16 residues. The V gene lost 1 base and the J gene lost 3 bases, with 12 bases spanning the gap. Germline V gene sequence: CDR1 SGHTA, CDR2 FQGNSA. The CDR3 sequence is CASSLVGIPDTGELFF. DNA of the CDR3: TGTGCCAGCAGCTTAGTTGGGATACCAGACACCGGGGAGCTGTTTTTT.

Notes on this clonotype: The DNA is left out, because the CDR3 cannot be placed on it with certainty; the CDR3 is given as TCRdb lists it. The chain is built from TRBV7-2 and TRBJ2-4; the D call of TRBD1 is as the table states it, not checked on the DNA. The CDR3 is 19 residues long, counting both termini. The germline gives CDR1 SGHTA, CDR2 FQGNSA. CDR3 sequence: CASSSSGRGRGKGKNIQYF.

This clonotype turned up a few times. The chain joins TRBV12-3 or TRBV12-4 to TRBJ2-1; 8 bases fit TRBD1. The CDR3 spans 15 residues. The ends lost 3 bases at V and 7 bases at J; junction bases unmatched: 8. The CDR3 spells CASSFPSDRDNEQFF. The CDR3 coding sequence is TGTGCCAGCAGTTTCCCCTCGGACAGGGATAATGAGCAGTTCTTC.

This clonotype was seen a few times. V gene TRBV2 combines with J gene TRBJ1-6; no clear D. The V end was cut by 7 bases, the J end by 5 bases, with 12 bases between. CDR1 is SNHLY, CDR2 FYNNEI, per germline. The CDR3 is 14 residues long. As DNA, the CDR3 is TGTGCCAGCACCGAGGTGGGAGATAATTCACCCCTCCACTTT. Encoded protein: CASTEVGDNSPLHF.

CDR3 amino acids: CASTEDSPNYGYTF. CDR3 bases: TGTGCCAGCACAGAAGACAGTCCTAACTATGGCTACACCTTC. The J gene is TRBJ1-2, the V gene TRBV7-9; TRBD1 might be the D (5 bases). Germline V gene lookup returns CDR1 SEHNR and CDR2 FQNEAQ (reference sequence). The CDR3 extends over 14 amino acids. The ends were cut back, 7 bases at V and 0 bases at J, with 12 bases in the middle. The full variable domain, with the rest looked up from reference TRBV7-9 and TRBJ1-2, is DTGVSQNPRHKITKRGQNVTFRCDPISEHNRLYWYRQTLGQGPEFLTYFQNEAQLEKSRLLSDRFSAERPKGSFSTLEIQRTEQGDSAMYLCASTEDSPNYGYTFGSGTRLTVV.

This chain joins TRBV7-2 and TRBJ2-7; D call uncertain. There are 11 residues in the CDR3. V shed 5 bases and J shed 4 bases, with 6 bases lying between them. In germline, CDR1 is SGHTA, CDR2 FQGNSA. The CDR3 DNA sequence: TGTGCCAGCAGCGACCAATACGAGCAGTACTTC. Translated: CASSDQYEQYF. The full variable domain, its missing parts supplied by reference TRBV7-2 and TRBJ2-7, is GAGVSQSPSNKVTEKGKDVELRCDPISGHTALYWYRQSLGQGLEFLIYFQGNSAPDKSGLPSDRFSAERTGGSVSTLTIQRTQQEDSAVYLCASSDQYEQYFGPGTRLTVT.

The rearrangement uses TRBV7-2 and TRBJ1-4; D may be TRBD1 (5 bases). From germline, CDR1 is SGHTA and CDR2 FQGNSA. Deletions cut 3 bases from V and 7 bases from J, with 18 bases between. The CDR3 length is 16 residues. The CDR3 bases are TGTGCCAGCAGCTTCCCCCCCAGGGAAGATTGTGAAAAACTGTTTTTT. Its translation: CASSFPPREDCEKLFF. Variable domain in full (rest from reference TRBV7-2 and TRBJ1-4): GAGVSQSPSNKVTEKGKDVELRCDPISGHTALYWYRQSLGQGLEFLIYFQGNSAPDKSGLPSDRFSAERTGGSVSTLTIQRTQQEDSAVYLCASSFPPREDCEKLFFGSGTQLSVL.

This chain links TRBV2 with TRBJ2-5; D possibly corresponds to TRBD1 (5 bases). Germline V gene sequence: CDR1 SNHLY, CDR2 FYNNEI. The CDR3 runs 15 residues. Trimming cost V 0 bases and J 5 bases, with 13 bases left between them. The CDR3 nucleotides are TGTGCCAGCAGTGAAGCCCAAGGGAACAGGGAGACCCAGTACTTC. This translates into CASSEAQGNRETQYF.

This clonotype was seen only once. V and J are TRBV30 and TRBJ2-1; tentative D call: TRBD1 (6 bases). Trimming removed 0 bases from V and 6 bases from J, with 18 bases in between. There are 16 residues in the CDR3. CDR1 GTSNPN and CDR2 SVGIG come from the germline V gene (reference sequence). Here the CDR3 reads CAWSVRRQGIGNEQFF. The CDR3 nucleotides are TGTGCCTGGAGTGTACGTCGGCAGGGGATAGGCAATGAGCAGTTCTTC.